These 22 T cell receptor beta chains were all obtained from the same sample, sequenced in a study of OX40 agonist ivuxolimab in advanced cancers. TCRdb's copy holds only in-frame clones and misses some; the assay was immunoSEQ multiplex PCR. The sample has approximately 130,000 clones, 90% seen once. The sequencing used CD4+ or CD8+ T cells sorted from blood, collected in a trial of the OX40 agonist ivuxolimab. Receptors originate from an adult with an advanced solid tumor such as melanoma, head and neck, liver or kidney cancer.

The genes are TRBV6-5 and TRBJ2-3; 10 bases line up with TRBD2. The length of the CDR3 is 13 residues. The J segment lost 5 bases and the V segment lost 6 bases, leaving 2 bases of the junction unmatched. The germline gives CDR1 MNHEY, CDR2 SVGAGI. CDR3 amino acids: CASRASGRDTQYF. In DNA, the CDR3 is TGTGCCAGCAGGGCTAGCGGGAGAGATACGCAGTATTTT.

The chain joins TRBV7-9 to TRBJ1-2, with D perhaps matching TRBD1 (6 bases). The germline V gene encodes CDR1 SEHNR and CDR2 FQNEAQ (reference sequence). With 3 bases removed from V and 6 bases from J, the gap between germline ends came to 11 bases. This CDR3 has 13 amino acids. CDR3 nucleotides: TGTGCCAGCAGCTTCCGGGACATAGATGGCTACACCTTC. Residues: CASSFRDIDGYTF.

The chain couples TRBV7-3 to TRBJ2-3, with 8 bases identical to TRBD1. The germline V gene encodes CDR1 SGHTA and CDR2 FQGTGA. This CDR3 comprises 15 residues. Unmatched junction bases numbered 5, after V lost 4 bases and J lost 2 bases. CDR3 sequence: CASSSSGGDTDTQYF. CDR3 coding DNA: TGTGCCAGCAGCTCCTCAGGGGGCGACACAGATACGCAGTATTTT.

The V call is TRBV4-1, the J call TRBJ2-1; the D is unclear. The V gene lost 5 bases and the J gene lost 6 bases, with 14 bases spanning the gap. The CDR3 is 14 amino acids. Germline loops: CDR1 MGHRA, CDR2 YSYEKL. The CDR3 sequence is CASSNPFSGNEQFF. CDR3 coding DNA: TGCGCCAGCAGCAACCCGTTTTCAGGCAATGAGCAGTTCTTC.

The chain carries TRBV2 and TRBJ1-5; maybe TRBD1 (6 bases). CDR3 length: 12 amino acids. From germline, CDR1 is SNHLY and CDR2 FYNNEI. Trimming left V 7 bases short and J 5 bases short, with 9 bases between. CDR3 sequence: CASNQGYQPQHF. CDR3 coding DNA: TGTGCCAGCAACCAGGGGTATCAGCCCCAGCATTTT.

This chain uses TRBV20-1 with TRBJ1-2; D might be TRBD1 (6 bases). Trimming shortened V by 7 bases and J by 8 bases, and 14 bases separated the two germline ends. This CDR3 is 11 amino acids long. Per the germline V gene, CDR1 is DFQATT and CDR2 is SNEGSKA (reference sequence). CDR3 loop: CSVLQGRGYTF. The CDR3 DNA follows: TGCAGTGTTCTACAGGGCCGGGGCTACACCTTC.

The rearrangement joins TRBV10-3 to TRBJ2-1; D might be TRBD2 (6 bases). V was clipped by 6 bases and J by 5 bases, with 14 bases between them. Germline V lookup: CDR1 ENHRY, CDR2 SYGVKD. There are 14 residues in the CDR3. Written as DNA, the CDR3 is TGTGCCATCAGACTAGCCGATAATCACAATGAGCAGTTCTTC. Translating it yields CAIRLADNHNEQFF.

This chain uses TRBV19 with TRBJ1-2, with D unclear. V gave up 5 bases and J gave up 7 bases, with 14 bases separating them. The CDR3 is 13 amino acids. Germline-derived CDR1 and CDR2 are LNHDA and SQIVND (reference sequence). The CDR3 nucleotides are TGTGCCAGTAGTCAAGGACCTGCCGGTGGCTACACCTTC. As protein: CASSQGPAGGYTF.

As concerns this clone: Being one base from a much bigger clone, this may be a read error. V gene TRBV7-9 combines with J gene TRBJ1-1; D is ambiguous. V gave up 5 bases and J gave up 1 base, with 2 bases separating them. Germline V gives CDR1 SEHNR, CDR2 FQNEAQ (reference sequence). The CDR3 is made up of 11 amino acids. CDR3 nucleotide sequence: TGTGCCAGCAGCAAGAACACTGAAGCTTTCTTT. It translates to CASSKNTEAFF.

Remarks on this clone: At one end the junction does not follow the germline gene, possibly because of a read error. V is TRBV2 and J is TRBJ2-1, with TRBD2 matching 11 bases. This CDR3 contains 13 residues. CDR1 and CDR2 (germline): SNHLY, FYNNEI. The CDR3 region is CASILSGTSGELF. The CDR3 DNA is TGTGCCAGCATCCTAAGCGGGACTAGCGGCGAGCTCTTC.

Only one count was recorded for this clone. The V call is TRBV28, the J call TRBJ2-2; 9 nucleotides match TRBD1. From germline, CDR1 is MDHEN and CDR2 SYDVKM. V was pared by 6 bases and J by 4 bases, with 6 bases of the junction left unmatched. The CDR3 extends over 15 amino acids. As DNA, the CDR3 is TGTGCCAGCAGCATGGACAGGGGAAGCACCGGGGAGCTGTTTTTT. Amino acids: CASSMDRGSTGELFF. Full variable domain (rest looked up from reference TRBV28 and TRBJ2-2): DVKVTQSSRYLVKRTGEKVFLECVQDMDHENMFWYRQDPGLGLRLIYFSYDVKMKEKGDIPEGYSVSREKKERFSLILESASTNQTSMYLCASSMDRGSTGELFFGEGSRLTVL.

The chain is built from TRBV9 and TRBJ2-7, with 7 positions matching TRBD2. Trimming removed 4 bases from V and 0 bases from J; junction bases left unmatched: 7. Germline V gene sequence: CDR1 SGDLS, CDR2 YYNGEE. The CDR3 contains 15 residues. For the CDR3, the DNA is TGTGCCAGCAGCTTTACTAGCGCTAGCTCCTACGAGCAGTACTTC. This encodes CASSFTSASSYEQYF.

The V call is TRBV19, the J call TRBJ2-7, with TRBD1 as a possible D gene (5 bases). The germline V and J ends were trimmed by 7 bases and 2 bases, with 12 bases remaining between them. This CDR3 region has 13 residues. CDR1 and CDR2 from the germline V gene are LNHDA and SQIVND (reference sequence). CDR3: CASTSTDPYEQYF. In nucleotides, the CDR3 is TGTGCCAGTACCTCGACAGACCCCTACGAGCAGTACTTC.

The chain is built from TRBV11-2 and TRBJ2-1, with D uncertain. Germline values: CDR1 SGHAT, CDR2 FQNNGV. V lost 2 bases, J lost 8 bases, and 19 bases lay in between. The CDR3 extends over 16 amino acids. The CDR3 region is CASSLTERTRGDEQFF. Written as DNA, the CDR3 is TGTGCCAGCAGCTTAACGGAGAGGACGAGAGGCGATGAGCAGTTCTTC.

This rearrangement joins TRBV28 to TRBJ1-4; D ambiguous. The germline V gene has CDR1 MDHEN and CDR2 SYDVKM. Trimming left V 6 bases short and J 4 bases short, with 12 bases between. There are 14 residues in the CDR3. In nucleotides, the CDR3 is TGTGCCAGCAGCCTCCCGCAAAGTAATGAAAAACTGTTTTTT. Amino acids: CASSLPQSNEKLFF. The complete variable domain, with remaining parts taken from reference TRBV28 and TRBJ1-4, reads DVKVTQSSRYLVKRTGEKVFLECVQDMDHENMFWYRQDPGLGLRLIYFSYDVKMKEKGDIPEGYSVSREKKERFSLILESASTNQTSMYLCASSLPQSNEKLFFGSGTQLSVL.

The V call is TRBV21-1, the J call TRBJ1-2. TRBV21-1 is listed as a pseudogene. The CDR3 extends over 15 amino acids. The CDR3, as DNA: TGTGCCAGCAGCAGGGGTCGCTCGTCCCACTATGGCTACACCTTC. It specifies CASSRGRSSHYGYTF.

The V call is TRBV28, the J call TRBJ2-7; D unclear. CDR1 and CDR2 from the germline V gene are MDHEN and SYDVKM. The CDR3 spans 14 residues. Trimming took 5 bases from V and 3 from J, leaving 14 bases between them. The CDR3 DNA reads TGTGCCAGCAGTCAAGTTTGGCAAAACTACGAGCAGTACTTC. It translates to CASSQVWQNYEQYF.

The chain recombines TRBV10-3 with TRBJ2-5; 7 bases line up with TRBD2. Germline V gives CDR1 ENHRY, CDR2 SYGVKD. This CDR3 contains 15 residues. The V and J ends lost 6 bases and 5 bases, in that order; junction bases with no gene match: 12. This CDR3 reads CAIRGGISGRETQYF. The DNA of the CDR3 is TGTGCCATCAGGGGGGGGATTTCGGGTCGGGAGACCCAGTACTTC.

V gene TRBV5-1 combines with J gene TRBJ2-1, with 7 bases lining up with TRBD2. The CDR3 is 16 amino acids. Per the germline V gene, CDR1 is SGHRS and CDR2 is YFSETQ. V gave up 4 bases and J gave up 6 bases; unmatched junction bases: 13. CDR3 bases: TGCGCCAGCAGCCTTCTAGCGGCCCTCACAGGCAATGAGCAGTTCTTC. It yields the protein CASSLLAALTGNEQFF.

The chain combines TRBV5-1 with TRBJ1-3, with D perhaps TRBD1 (6 bases). Germline V gene lookup returns CDR1 SGHRS and CDR2 YFSETQ. The CDR3 contains 17 residues. Trimming took 0 bases from V and 1 from J, leaving 14 bases between them. This CDR3 reads CASSLGAEGGSGNTIYF. In nucleotides, the CDR3 is TGCGCCAGCAGCTTGGGAGCGGAAGGGGGATCTGGAAACACCATATATTTT.

The J gene is TRBJ2-7, the V gene TRBV6-1; D is unclear. The CDR3 runs to 14 residues. V was shortened by 5 bases and J by 6 bases, with 17 bases between the two germline ends. Germline values: CDR1 MNHNS, CDR2 SASEGT. In nucleotides, the CDR3 is TGTGCCAGCAGTTCCCTGGACCCAGTAGGCGAGCAGTACTTC. This gives the protein CASSSLDPVGEQYF.

The rearrangement uses TRBV19 and TRBJ2-3, with a tentative D call TRBD1 (6 bases). The CDR3 has 13 residues. Germline V gene lookup returns CDR1 LNHDA and CDR2 SQIVND (reference sequence). V lost 6 bases and J lost 2, with 9 bases in between. The CDR3 protein is CASRDSYTDTQYF. As DNA, the CDR3 is TGTGCCAGTAGGGACAGTTACACAGATACGCAGTATTTT.